This entry features one T cell receptor (beta chain) sequence. Original processing notes: Researchers report that nucleated cell counts were estimated from reference gene primer amplification. Here immunoSEQ multiplex PCR was the method, and the copy in TCRdb shows in-frame clones only, minus some. D and trimming come from the DNA, and the V and J calls and clone size come from that table. Of under 350,000 clones listed, 85% to 90% are singletons. The data originate from a study of blood T cell repertoires in COVID-19. About the research overall: Acute and convalescent COVID-19 specimens originated in the United States, Italy and Spain.

This TCR was sampled from a human donor in a cohort sampled during active COVID-19. The sequenced material came from peripheral blood.

The CDR3 sequence is CASRKSGRALTETQYF. The CDR3, as DNA: TGTGCCAGCAGAAAGAGCGGGAGGGCCTTGACGGAGACCCAGTACTTC. This sequence joins TRBV28 and TRBJ2-5; 10 bases are shared with TRBD2. CDR3 length: 16 amino acids. The germline CDR1 and CDR2 sequences are MDHEN and SYDVKM. V gave up 6 bases and J gave up 5 bases; unmatched junction bases: 12.